These 2 T cell receptor beta chains were all obtained from the same sample, sequenced in a study of blood T cell repertoires in COVID-19. The method was immunoSEQ multiplex PCR; TCRdb's version includes in-frame clones alone and lacks a portion of them. The sample includes 250,000 or so clones, more than 65% of them seen just once. Input material: peripheral blood. These TCRs come from a middle-aged man who had recovered from COVID-19.

The rearrangement joins TRBV2 to TRBJ1-5; D ambiguous. V was cut by 1 base and J by 11 bases, with 12 bases left in between. CDR1 is SNHLY and CDR2 is FYNNEI in the germline V gene. The CDR3 covers 13 residues. CDR3 sequence reads: CASSEVAAAAQHF. Here the CDR3 DNA reads TGTGCCAGCAGTGAAGTGGCGGCAGCGGCCCAGCATTTT.

The CDR3 bases are TGTGCCAGCAGCTTGTATTCAGGGGGCAATGTGGGCTACACCTTC. This sequence encodes CASSLYSGGNVGYTF. The V gene is TRBV5-6, the J gene TRBJ1-2; TRBD1 matches at 8 bases. The ends lost 1 base at V and 8 bases at J; junction bases unmatched: 10. The germline V gene has CDR1 SGHDT and CDR2 YYEEEE. The length of the CDR3 is 15 residues. Supplemented by reference TRBV5-6 and TRBJ1-2, the full variable domain reads DAGVTQSPTHLIKTRGQQVTLRCSPKSGHDTVSWYQQALGQGPQFIFQYYEEEERQRGNFPDRFSGHQFPNYSSELNVNALLLGDSALYLCASSLYSGGNVGYTFGSGTRLTVV.